The present TCR beta chain was sequenced within a study of Tregs in tolerant kidney transplant recipients. The repertoire was sequenced with immunoSEQ multiplex PCR; TCRdb's copy has only in-frame clones and lacks some. Recorded for this sample: approximately 35,000 clones. Concerning this clone: The read ends 3 residues shy of where the CDR3 ends; the end is completed using the germline J gene.

Unstimulated regulatory T cells (CD4+CD25+CD127-), CD4+CD25- non-regulatory cells, CD4 and CD8 cells were FACS-sorted from thawed PBMCs. The V end was cut by 9 bases, the J end by 9 bases, with 15 bases between. Germline assignment: CDR1 LNHDA and CDR2 SQIVND (reference sequence). The CDR3 runs 13 residues. The receptor comes from a human donor who received a combined kidney and bone marrow transplant. The source material was CD8+ T cells from blood, sampled before the transplant. The chain links TRBV19 to TRBJ1-6, with D possibly being TRBD1 (5 bases). The CDR3 sequence is CARKPRVPSPLHF. CDR3 bases read: TGTGCCAGGAAGCCCAGGGTTCCTTCACCC.